These 27 T cell receptor beta chains originate from one sample sequenced in a study of cytomegalovirus exposure and HLA in healthy donors. PCR used 60 Vbeta primers and 13 Jbeta primers. Data came from immunoSEQ multiplex PCR; TCRdb stores just in-frame clones and leaves some out. This repertoire shows some 130,000 clones, more than 60% found once; its top ten account for about 9.1%. Sequenced material: PBMCs. These receptors all stem from a man aged 40-55 years in good health and CMV-seropositive.

The chain couples TRBV5-4 to TRBJ2-3; TRBD2 matches 9 bases. Trimming took 0 bases from V and 4 from J; bases not matched to a gene: 6. The CDR3 contains 16 residues. Germline CDR1 is SGHNT and CDR2 is YYREEE (reference sequence). The CDR3 reads CASSLAAGGAADTQYF. The CDR3 DNA reads as TGTGCCAGCAGCTTGGCAGCGGGAGGCGCGGCAGATACGCAGTATTTT.

The chain employs TRBV2 and TRBJ2-1, with 8 bases lining up with TRBD1. From germline, CDR1 is SNHLY and CDR2 FYNNEI. This CDR3 has 12 amino acids. The ends lost 8 bases at V and 3 bases at J; junction bases unmatched: 0. The DNA for the CDR3 is TGTGCCAGCGGGACAGGCTACAATGAGCAGTTCTTC. This gives the protein CASGTGYNEQFF.

This clone was detected a few times. J is TRBJ2-3 and V is TRBV9, with TRBD2 matching 8 bases. From germline, CDR1 is SGDLS and CDR2 YYNGEE. V was clipped by 3 bases and J by 1 base; unmatched bases: 4. The CDR3 runs 15 residues. The CDR3 bases are TGTGCCAGCAGCGAGCTTAGCGGGGGCACAGATACGCAGTATTTT. Translation gives CASSELSGGTDTQYF.

This clone showed up just a few times. Different DNA sequences within this sample yield the same CDR3. The chain recombines TRBV7-9 with TRBJ1-2; D uncertain. This CDR3 contains 14 residues. Germline V gives CDR1 SEHNR, CDR2 FQNEAQ (reference sequence). Trimming removed 1 base from V and 8 bases from J, with 14 bases in between. The CDR3 DNA sequence: TGTGCCAGCAGCTTAGGGAGCGGGAAACTGGGCTACACCTTC. Protein sequence: CASSLGSGKLGYTF.

This chain links TRBV7-2 with TRBJ2-1, with D possibly matching TRBD2 (5 bases). The germline V gene has CDR1 SGHTA and CDR2 FQGNSA. The CDR3 is 14 amino acids. V was shortened by 0 bases and J by 11 bases, with 14 bases between the two germline ends. CDR3 nucleotide sequence: TGTGCCAGCAGCTTAGCCCAGAAGGGAGACAAGCAGTTCTTC. Protein product: CASSLAQKGDKQFF.

This clone was detected a few times. The chain uses TRBV27 and TRBJ2-3; D perhaps matches TRBD1 (6 bases). The V end lost 4 bases, the J end lost 2 bases, and 7 bases lay between the germline ends. The CDR3 extends over 13 amino acids. The germline V gene encodes CDR1 MNHEY and CDR2 SMNVEV (reference sequence). The CDR3 coding sequence is TGTGCCAGCAGTTGGACAGTCACAGATACGCAGTATTTT. Amino acid sequence: CASSWTVTDTQYF.

There are a few counts of this clone. The chain joins TRBV9 to TRBJ1-3, with 7 bases that match TRBD1. Losses at the gene ends were 2 bases for V and 2 bases for J; bases not matched to a gene: 4. The CDR3 totals 15 residues. Germline V lookup: CDR1 SGDLS, CDR2 YYNGEE. CDR3: CASSVGQAAGNTIYF. The CDR3 DNA follows: TGTGCCAGCAGCGTCGGACAGGCTGCTGGAAACACCATATATTTT.

The V gene is TRBV27, the J gene TRBJ1-1; D not resolved. Germline V gene data show CDR1 as MNHEY and CDR2 as SMNVEV (reference sequence). CDR3 length: 13 amino acids. V was trimmed by 3 bases and J by 2 bases, leaving 7 bases between them. CDR3: CASSLTINTEAFF. The CDR3 bases are TGTGCCAGCAGTTTGACAATCAACACTGAAGCTTTCTTT.

V is TRBV21-1 and J is TRBJ2-2; the table gives TRBD2 as D, unverified against the DNA. TRBV21-1 is reported as a pseudogene. The CDR3 extends over 17 amino acids. The CDR3: CASSKVRGSGHTGELFF. Written as DNA, the CDR3 is TGTGCCAGCAGCAAAGTCCGCGGGAGTGGGCACACCGGGGAGCTGTTTTTT.

This sequence joins TRBV2 and TRBJ2-7; TRBD1 agrees at 7 bases. The CDR3 has 12 residues. CDR1 is SNHLY and CDR2 is FYNNEI in the germline V gene. The V gene end was trimmed by 10 bases and the J gene end by 2 bases; junction bases not matched to a gene: 5. CDR3 nucleotide sequence: TGTGCCACCAGGGACAGAGCCTACGAGCAGTACTTC. As protein: CATRDRAYEQYF.

J is TRBJ2-2 and V is TRBV10-3; 8 bases agree with TRBD1. CDR1 is ENHRY and CDR2 is SYGVKD in the germline V gene. The CDR3 covers 15 residues. After removal of 8 bases from V and 1 base from J, the junction contained 6 bases not matched to a gene. The CDR3 region is CAIGQGDGNTGELFF. In nucleotides, the CDR3 is TGTGCCATCGGACAGGGCGATGGGAACACCGGGGAGCTGTTTTTT.

This clone was recorded a few times. CDR3 amino acids: CASSFFGQPQHF. The CDR3 DNA reads TGTGCCAGCAGCTTCTTTGGCCAGCCCCAGCATTTT. This chain links TRBV5-6 with TRBJ1-5, with D unresolved. Between the trimmed V and J ends, which lost 2 bases and 7 bases, there was a span of 7 bases. The CDR3 is 12 residues long. Germline V gene sequence: CDR1 SGHDT, CDR2 YYEEEE. Variable domain in full (rest from reference TRBV5-6 and TRBJ1-5): DAGVTQSPTHLIKTRGQQVTLRCSPKSGHDTVSWYQQALGQGPQFIFQYYEEEERQRGNFPDRFSGHQFPNYSSELNVNALLLGDSALYLCASSFFGQPQHFGDGTRLSIL.

This clone has a handful of counts. This rearrangement joins TRBV6-5 to TRBJ1-3, with D unresolved. The CDR3 consists of 13 residues. CDR1 is MNHEY and CDR2 is SVGAGI in the germline V gene. Trimming shortened V by 4 bases and J by 12 bases, and 16 bases separated the two germline ends. The CDR3 nucleotides read TGTGCCAGCAGTTCATTGTCCCAAGCGAGCATATATTTT. It translates to CASSSLSQASIYF.

This chain joins TRBV4-1 and TRBJ1-2; 8 bases align to TRBD1. The CDR3 is 15 amino acids. The junction had 8 bases not matched to a gene; V was cut back by 1 base and J by 7 bases. Germline loops: CDR1 MGHRA, CDR2 YSYEKL. In nucleotides, the CDR3 is TGCGCCAGCAGCCAAGTAGCACGGACAGGGTTTGGCTACACCTTC. Its translation: CASSQVARTGFGYTF.

The chain combines TRBV4-1 with TRBJ1-2; 7 bases map to TRBD1. This CDR3 contains 17 residues. The germline gives CDR1 MGHRA, CDR2 YSYEKL. The J segment lost 1 base and the V segment lost 1 base, leaving 9 bases of the junction unmatched. This CDR3 is CASSQGAGHRGNYGYTF. The CDR3 nucleotides are TGCGCCAGCAGCCAAGGGGCCGGGCACAGGGGTAACTATGGCTACACCTTC.

In its sample, this clone was seen a few times. The chain carries TRBV6-5 and TRBJ2-7; TRBD1 matches at 9 bases. Germline CDR1 MNHEY, CDR2 SVGAGI. The CDR3 spans 14 residues. V shed 6 bases and J 5 bases; nucleotides not matched to a gene: 8. CDR3 protein: CASREDRGGDEQYF. CDR3 DNA sequence: TGTGCCAGCAGAGAGGACAGGGGAGGAGACGAGCAGTACTTC.

The gene calls are TRBV4-1 and TRBJ2-5; 7 nucleotides match TRBD2. This CDR3 comprises 16 residues. The germline CDR1 and CDR2 sequences are MGHRA and YSYEKL. The trim removed 1 base at V and 2 bases at J, leaving 7 bases unmatched. CDR3 nucleotide sequence: TGCGCCAGCAGCCAAGCGAGGGGACTAAAACAAGAGACCCAGTACTTC. Residues: CASSQARGLKQETQYF.

In this sample, this clone turned up once. The gene calls are TRBV10-3 and TRBJ1-3; D not resolved. CDR1 and CDR2 from the germline V gene are ENHRY and SYGVKD. V lost 7 bases and J 0 bases, leaving 7 bases between the germline ends. CDR3 length: 13 amino acids. DNA of the CDR3: TGTGCCATCACTGCGGACTCTGGAAACACCATATATTTT. This encodes CAITADSGNTIYF.

J is TRBJ2-7 and V is TRBV7-8; 8 nucleotides align to TRBD1. V lost 2 bases to trimming and J lost 2 bases; unmatched junction nucleotides: 5. Germline CDR1 and CDR2: SGHVS and FQNEAQ. CDR3 length equals 15 residues. The CDR3 loop reads CASSLRGTGPYEQYF. DNA for the CDR3: TGTGCCAGCAGCTTAAGAGGGACAGGACCCTACGAGCAGTACTTC.

This clone has a handful of counts. V gene TRBV4-1 combines with J gene TRBJ1-1; 9 bases agree with TRBD1. The V and J ends lost 3 bases and 4 bases, in that order; junction bases with no gene match: 3. The CDR3 runs to 14 residues. The germline gives CDR1 MGHRA, CDR2 YSYEKL. In DNA, the CDR3 is TGCGCCAGCAGCCACCCGACAGGGGGCACTGAAGCTTTCTTT. Translating gives CASSHPTGGTEAFF.

This clone was seen only once. The J gene is TRBJ2-2, the V gene TRBV5-6; no reliable D call. CDR1 is SGHDT, CDR2 YYEEEE, per germline. The CDR3 has 14 amino acids. Trimming left V 2 bases short and J 4 bases short, with 9 bases between. The CDR3, as DNA: TGTGCCAGCAGCTTTGATCCGGGCACCGGGGAGCTGTTTTTT. Encoded protein: CASSFDPGTGELFF.

This chain links TRBV9 with TRBJ2-6, with a tentative D call TRBD1 (6 bases). Per germline, CDR1 SGDLS and CDR2 YYNGEE. The CDR3 is 17 amino acids. Trimming removed 4 bases from V and 0 bases from J, with 14 bases in between. This CDR3 is CASSQTGTTSGANVLTF. The CDR3, as DNA: TGTGCCAGCAGCCAGACAGGCACGACCTCTGGGGCCAACGTCCTGACTTTC.

This CDR3 is CASSGNSGTYEQFF. The CDR3 nucleotides read TGTGCCAGCAGCGGTAATAGCGGGACATATGAGCAGTTCTTC. This rearrangement joins TRBV9 to TRBJ2-1; 8 bases align to TRBD2. The germline CDR1 and CDR2 sequences are SGDLS and YYNGEE. V shed 3 bases, J shed 8 bases, and the junction held 7 bases outside the gene matches. The length of the CDR3 is 14 residues.

This chain uses TRBV7-8 with TRBJ1-1; D might be TRBD1 (6 bases). The V gene's germline CDR1 is SGHVS and CDR2 FQNEAQ. Between the trimmed V and J ends, which lost 5 bases and 1 base, there was a span of 20 bases. This CDR3 comprises 17 residues. The CDR3: CASSPYRQALTNTEAFF. For the CDR3, the DNA is TGTGCCAGCAGCCCTTACCGACAGGCCCTCACGAACACTGAAGCTTTCTTT. The full variable domain, its missing parts supplied by reference TRBV7-8 and TRBJ1-1, is GAGVSQSPRYKVAKRGQDVALRCDPISGHVSLFWYQQALGQGPEFLTYFQNEAQLDKSGLPSDRFFAERPEGSVSTLKIQRTQQEDSAVYLCASSPYRQALTNTEAFFGQGTRLTVV.

The V and J genes are TRBV7-8 and TRBJ1-2; no clear D. The germline V and J ends were trimmed by 1 base and 2 bases, with 14 bases remaining between them. The germline gives CDR1 SGHVS, CDR2 FQNEAQ. The CDR3 is made up of 16 amino acids. The chain's CDR3 is CASSLVHSTMNYGYTF. The CDR3 DNA reads TGTGCCAGCAGCTTAGTGCACAGCACAATGAACTATGGCTACACCTTC.

This chain links TRBV5-1 with TRBJ2-5, with D possibly being TRBD2 (6 bases). Germline V gene data show CDR1 as SGHRS and CDR2 as YFSETQ. V lost 4 bases to trimming and J lost 5 bases, with 15 bases between them. The CDR3 spans 14 residues. CDR3 nucleotide sequence: TGCGCCAGCAGCCAAGGGCAGGCGGGGGAGACCCAGTACTTC. It specifies CASSQGQAGETQYF.

The chain joins TRBV7-8 to TRBJ2-2; D unclear. Trimming stripped 4 bases from V and 0 bases from J, with 6 bases between. This CDR3 has 14 amino acids. The V gene's germline CDR1 is SGHVS and CDR2 FQNEAQ. CDR3 region: CASSSSTNTGELFF. DNA of the CDR3: TGTGCCAGCAGCTCTTCTACGAACACCGGGGAGCTGTTTTTT.